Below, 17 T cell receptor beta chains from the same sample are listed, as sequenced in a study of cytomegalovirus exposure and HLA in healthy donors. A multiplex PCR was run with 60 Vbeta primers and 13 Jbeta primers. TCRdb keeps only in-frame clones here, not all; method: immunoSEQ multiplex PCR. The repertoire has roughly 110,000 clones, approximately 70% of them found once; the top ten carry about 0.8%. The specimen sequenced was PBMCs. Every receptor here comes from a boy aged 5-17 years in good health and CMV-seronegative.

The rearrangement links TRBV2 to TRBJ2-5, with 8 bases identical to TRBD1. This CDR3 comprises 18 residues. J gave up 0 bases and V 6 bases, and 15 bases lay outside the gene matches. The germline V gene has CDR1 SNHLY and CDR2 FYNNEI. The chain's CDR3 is CASRDGTGAIGHQETQYF. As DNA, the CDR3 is TGTGCCAGCAGGGACGGGACAGGAGCAATTGGTCACCAAGAGACCCAGTACTTC. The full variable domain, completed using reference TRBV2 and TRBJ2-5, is EPEVTQTPSHQVTQMGQEVILRCVPISNHLYFYWYRQILGQKVEFLVSFYNNEISEKSEIFDDQFSVERPDGSNFTLKIRSTKLEDSAMYFCASRDGTGAIGHQETQYFGPGTRLLVL.

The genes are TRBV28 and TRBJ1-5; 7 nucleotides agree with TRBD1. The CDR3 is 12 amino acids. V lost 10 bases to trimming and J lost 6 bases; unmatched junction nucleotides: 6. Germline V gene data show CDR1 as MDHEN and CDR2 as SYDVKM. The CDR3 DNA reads TGTGCCAACTCAGCAGGGGGTCAGCCCCAGCATTTT. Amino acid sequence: CANSAGGQPQHF.

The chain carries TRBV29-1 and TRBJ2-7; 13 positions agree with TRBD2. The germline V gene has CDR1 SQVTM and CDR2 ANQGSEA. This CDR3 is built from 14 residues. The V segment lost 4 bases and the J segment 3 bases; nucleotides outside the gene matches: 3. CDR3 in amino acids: CSVGRTSGSYEQYF. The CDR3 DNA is TGCAGCGTTGGCCGGACTAGCGGGAGCTACGAGCAGTACTTC.

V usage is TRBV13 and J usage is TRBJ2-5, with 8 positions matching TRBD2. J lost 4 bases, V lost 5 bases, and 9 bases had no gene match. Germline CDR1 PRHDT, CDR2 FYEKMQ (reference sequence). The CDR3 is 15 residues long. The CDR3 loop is CASSPLGGASETQYF. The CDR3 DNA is TGTGCCAGCAGCCCACTCGGGGGGGCCTCAGAGACCCAGTACTTC.

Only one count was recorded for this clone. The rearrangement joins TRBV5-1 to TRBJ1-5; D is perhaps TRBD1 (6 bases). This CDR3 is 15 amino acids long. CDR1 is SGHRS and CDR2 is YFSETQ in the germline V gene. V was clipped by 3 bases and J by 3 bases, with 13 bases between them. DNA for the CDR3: TGCGCCAGCAGCTCCGCAGGGGTCCCCAATCAGCCCCAGCATTTT. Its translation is CASSSAGVPNQPQHF.

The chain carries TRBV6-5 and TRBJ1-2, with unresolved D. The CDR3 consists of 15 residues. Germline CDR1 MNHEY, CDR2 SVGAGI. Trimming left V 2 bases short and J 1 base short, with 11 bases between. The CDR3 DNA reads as TGTGCCAGCAGTTACGGGCAGCCCGGTAACTATGGCTACACCTTC. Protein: CASSYGQPGNYGYTF.

CDR3 nucleotide sequence: TGTGCCAGTAGTCTCCAGGGTATGGAGAACACTGAAGCTTTCTTT. Translated: CASSLQGMENTEAFF. The chain is built from TRBV19 and TRBJ1-1; perhaps TRBD1 as D (5 bases). The CDR3 is made up of 15 amino acids. V dropped 5 bases and J dropped 1 base, with 14 bases sitting between them. Per germline, CDR1 LNHDA and CDR2 SQIVND (reference sequence).

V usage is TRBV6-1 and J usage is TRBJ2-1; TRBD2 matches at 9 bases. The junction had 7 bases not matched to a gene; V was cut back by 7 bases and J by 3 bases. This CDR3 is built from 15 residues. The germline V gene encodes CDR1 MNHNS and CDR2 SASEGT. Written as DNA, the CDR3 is TGTGCCAGCAAGGCCCTAGCGGGAAGCTACAATGAGCAGTTCTTC. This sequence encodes CASKALAGSYNEQFF.

For the CDR3, the DNA is TGTGCCAGCAGTTTTAGACAGAACACTGAAGCTTTCTTT. This gives the protein CASSFRQNTEAFF. The chain carries TRBV28 and TRBJ1-1; D call uncertain. This CDR3 is built from 13 residues. V gave up 3 bases and J gave up 1 base, with 6 bases separating them. Germline V gene data show CDR1 as MDHEN and CDR2 as SYDVKM.

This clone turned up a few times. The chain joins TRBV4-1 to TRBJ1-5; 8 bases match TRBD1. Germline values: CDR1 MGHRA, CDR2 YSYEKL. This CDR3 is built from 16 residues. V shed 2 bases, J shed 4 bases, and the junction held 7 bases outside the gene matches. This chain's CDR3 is CASSQYGQGRNQPQHF. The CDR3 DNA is TGCGCCAGCAGCCAATACGGACAGGGAAGAAATCAGCCCCAGCATTTT.

The CDR3 coding sequence is TGTGCCAGCAGTCCCGAGTGGGGGGTAGCTTTCTTT. Protein product: CASSPEWGVAFF. The rearrangement links TRBV2 to TRBJ1-1, with D possibly matching TRBD1 (5 bases). V dropped 5 bases and J dropped 10 bases, with 14 bases sitting between them. This CDR3 has 12 residues. Germline-derived CDR1 and CDR2 are SNHLY and FYNNEI.

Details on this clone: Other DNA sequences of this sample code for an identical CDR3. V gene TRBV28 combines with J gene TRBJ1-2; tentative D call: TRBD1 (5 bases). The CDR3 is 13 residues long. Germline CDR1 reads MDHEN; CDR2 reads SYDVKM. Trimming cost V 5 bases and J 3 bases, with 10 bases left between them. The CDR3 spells CASSLTGDYGYTF. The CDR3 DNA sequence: TGTGCCAGCAGTCTTACAGGAGACTATGGCTACACCTTC.

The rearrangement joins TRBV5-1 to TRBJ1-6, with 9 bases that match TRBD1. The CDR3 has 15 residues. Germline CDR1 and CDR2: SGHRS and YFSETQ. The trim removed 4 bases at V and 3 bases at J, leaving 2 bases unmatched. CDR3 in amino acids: CASSKDRGYNSPLHF. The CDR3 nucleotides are TGCGCCAGCAGCAAGGACAGGGGCTATAATTCACCCCTCCACTTT.

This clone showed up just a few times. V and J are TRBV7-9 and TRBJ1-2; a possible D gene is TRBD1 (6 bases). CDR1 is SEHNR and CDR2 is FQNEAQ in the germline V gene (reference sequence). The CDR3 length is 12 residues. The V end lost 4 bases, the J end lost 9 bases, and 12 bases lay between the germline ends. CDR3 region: CASSSETGSYTF. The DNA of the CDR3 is TGTGCCAGCAGCTCAGAAACAGGGAGCTACACCTTC.

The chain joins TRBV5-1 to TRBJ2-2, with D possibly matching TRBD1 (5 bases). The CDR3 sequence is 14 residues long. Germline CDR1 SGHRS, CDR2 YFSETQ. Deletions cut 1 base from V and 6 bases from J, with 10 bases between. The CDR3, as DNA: TGCGCCAGCAGCTTGTTTGGGGCGGCCGGGGAGCTGTTTTTT. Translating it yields CASSLFGAAGELFF.

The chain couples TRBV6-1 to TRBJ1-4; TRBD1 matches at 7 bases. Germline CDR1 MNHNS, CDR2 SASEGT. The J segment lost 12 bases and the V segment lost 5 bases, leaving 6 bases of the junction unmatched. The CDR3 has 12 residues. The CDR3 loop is CASSPQGIELFF. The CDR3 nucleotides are TGTGCCAGCAGTCCACAGGGGATTGAACTGTTTTTT.

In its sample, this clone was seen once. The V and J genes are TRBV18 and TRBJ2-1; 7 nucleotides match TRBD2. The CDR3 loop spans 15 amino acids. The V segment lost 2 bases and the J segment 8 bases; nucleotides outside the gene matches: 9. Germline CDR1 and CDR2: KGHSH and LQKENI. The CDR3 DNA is TGTGCCAGCTCACCAGGTGCGGGAGTCTATTATGAGCAGTTCTTC. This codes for CASSPGAGVYYEQFF.